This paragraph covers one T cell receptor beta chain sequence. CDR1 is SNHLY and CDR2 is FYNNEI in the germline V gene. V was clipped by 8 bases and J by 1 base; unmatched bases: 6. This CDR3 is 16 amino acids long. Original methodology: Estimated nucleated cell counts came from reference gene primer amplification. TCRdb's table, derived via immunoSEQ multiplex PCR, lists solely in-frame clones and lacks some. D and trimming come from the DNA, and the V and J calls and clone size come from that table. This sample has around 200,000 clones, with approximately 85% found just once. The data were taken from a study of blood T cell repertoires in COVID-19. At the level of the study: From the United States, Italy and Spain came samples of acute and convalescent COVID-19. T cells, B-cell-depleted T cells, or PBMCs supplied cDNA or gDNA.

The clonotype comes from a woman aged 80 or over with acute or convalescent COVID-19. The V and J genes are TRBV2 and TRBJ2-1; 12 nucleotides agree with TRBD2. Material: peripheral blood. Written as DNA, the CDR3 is TGTGCCAGCTTCGGACTAGCGGGACTTTCCTACAATGAGCAGTTCTTC. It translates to CASFGLAGLSYNEQFF. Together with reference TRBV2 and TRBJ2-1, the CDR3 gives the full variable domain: EPEVTQTPSHQVTQMGQEVILRCVPISNHLYFYWYRQILGQKVEFLVSFYNNEISEKSEIFDDQFSVERPDGSNFTLKIRSTKLEDSAMYFCASFGLAGLSYNEQFFGPGTRLTVL.